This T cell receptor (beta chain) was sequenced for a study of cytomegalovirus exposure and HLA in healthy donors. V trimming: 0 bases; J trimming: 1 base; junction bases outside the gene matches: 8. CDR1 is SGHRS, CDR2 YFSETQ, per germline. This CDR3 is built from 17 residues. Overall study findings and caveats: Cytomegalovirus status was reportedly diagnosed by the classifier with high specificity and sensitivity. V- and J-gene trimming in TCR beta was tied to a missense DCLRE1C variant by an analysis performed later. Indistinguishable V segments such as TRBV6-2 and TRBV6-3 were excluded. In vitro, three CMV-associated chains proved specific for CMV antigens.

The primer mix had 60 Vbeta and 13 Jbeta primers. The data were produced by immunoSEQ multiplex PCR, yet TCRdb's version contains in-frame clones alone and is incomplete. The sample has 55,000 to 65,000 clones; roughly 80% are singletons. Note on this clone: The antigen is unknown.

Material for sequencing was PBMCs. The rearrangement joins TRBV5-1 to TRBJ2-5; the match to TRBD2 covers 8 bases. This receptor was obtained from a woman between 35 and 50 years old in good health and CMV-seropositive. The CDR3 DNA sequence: TGCGCCAGCAGCTTGGTCGGAACTAGCGGCTCCCAAGAGACCCAGTACTTC. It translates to CASSLVGTSGSQETQYF.